These T cell receptor beta chains were read from a single sample in a study of vaccination effects on CD4 cells after COVID-19. These receptors have no known antigen. Using immunoSEQ multiplex PCR, the repertoire was profiled, and TCRdb retains in-frame clones only, with some absent. Here the sample spans roughly 71,000 clones, about 80% being singletons. Sequenced material: CD4+ T cells from PBMCs cultured with HCoV-OC43 spike peptides, taken after COVID-19 vaccination. These TCRs come from a human donor who received a COVID-19 vaccine. The CDR3 runs from the conserved cysteine through the conserved F or W. D genes are given only for firm matches. Clone size, where shown, is once, few, many, or a class for clones that have expanded.

d_call j_call clone_size v_call cdr3_nt cdr3_aa
- TRBJ1-1 - TRBV11-2 TGTGCCAGCAGCTTACTACAGGGAACTGAAGCTTTCTTT CASSLLQGTEAFF
- TRBJ1-5 - TRBV2 TGTGCCAGCAGCGACGTCAGGGGTCAGCCCCAGCATTTT CASSDVRGQPQHF
- TRBJ2-6 once TRBV6-6 TGTGCCAGCAGTTACCACAGCTCTGGGGCCAACGTCCTGACTTTC CASSYHSSGANVLTF
TRBD2 TRBJ2-3 - TRBV5-1 TGCGCCAGCAGCCGGGCGACTAGCGGGGGCACAGATACGCAGTATTTT CASSRATSGGTDTQYF
TRBD1 TRBJ1-5 - TRBV6-6 TGTGCCAGCAGTTACGGCTTGGGACAGAGCAATCAGCCCCAGCATTTT CASSYGLGQSNQPQHF
TRBD1 TRBJ2-1 - TRBV14 TGTGCCAGCAGCCAAGTAGGTGGGACAGGGGTTTCCGATGAGCAGTTCTTC CASSQVGGTGVSDEQFF
TRBD1 TRBJ1-5 - TRBV5-6 TGTGCCAGCAGCCCAGGGGGCCCGGGTCAGCCCCAGCATTTT CASSPGGPGQPQHF
TRBD2 TRBJ2-1 - TRBV5-1 TGCGCCAGCAGCTTGGTAGGGGGACTAGCGGGGTTTCATGAGCAGTTCTTC CASSLVGGLAGFHEQFF
- TRBJ2-3 - TRBV15 TGTGCCACCAGCAGAGATTTGGGAGGGGGGCCTAGAGATACGCAGTATTTT CATSRDLGGGPRDTQYF
TRBD1 TRBJ2-1 - TRBV11-2 TGTGCCAGCAGCTTAAGGTCAGGGGGTGTCGATGAGCAGTTCTTC CASSLRSGGVDEQFF
- TRBJ1-1 - TRBV6-6 TGTGCCAGCAGTCCCCGCGGGCAGGGTGGAGCTTTCTTT CASSPRGQGGAFF
- TRBJ1-1 few TRBV25-1 TGTGCCAGCAGTGATGGTCTGAGGAACACTGAAGCTTTCTTT CASSDGLRNTEAFF
- TRBJ2-5 - TRBV15 TGTGCCACCAGCAGAGACCTCCAAGAGACCCAGTACTTC CATSRDLQETQYF
TRBD2 TRBJ2-5 - TRBV9 TGTGCCAGCAGCGTAGGAACTAGCGAAGCGTCCCAAGAGACCCAGTACTTC CASSVGTSEASQETQYF
- TRBJ2-1 - TRBV5-1 TGCGCCAGCAGCCCTGACCCGACCCCCTCCTACAATGAGCAGTTCTTC CASSPDPTPSYNEQFF
- TRBJ2-3 - TRBV29-1 TGCAGCGTTGAAAGGTCCGCGCCCGGCACAGATACGCAGTATTTT CSVERSAPGTDTQYF
- TRBJ1-2 few TRBV27 TGTGCCAGCAGAGGAAACAGGGCGGGCTATGGCTACACCTTC CASRGNRAGYGYTF
- TRBJ1-2 few TRBV2 TGTGCCAGCAGGCCTTGGGGAAGAGAGGGCTACACCTTC CASRPWGREGYTF
- TRBJ1-1 - TRBV21-1 TGTGCCAGCGTCGGGACCTTTATCATGAACACTGAAGCTTTCTTT CASVGTFIMNTEAFF
- TRBJ1-2 - TRBV6-5 TGTGCCAGCAGTAAAAAGGCCGGGGCCGATGGCTACACCTTC CASSKKAGADGYTF
- TRBJ2-1 - TRBV24-1 TGTGCCACCAGTGATTTGGGGATGACGGGGAATGAGCAGTTCTTC CATSDLGMTGNEQFF
TRBD1 TRBJ1-1 - TRBV27 TGTGCCAGCAGTACCCTCCGACAGGGGTCGGGGACTGAAGCTTTCTTT CASSTLRQGSGTEAFF
- TRBJ2-1 - TRBV6-5 TGTGCCAGCAGTTTCGGGTCGGCTACGGGGGACAATGAGCAGTTCTTC CASSFGSATGDNEQFF
- TRBJ2-5 - TRBV6-2/TRBV6-3 TGTGCCAGCAGTCAGGTAGAGACCCAGTACTTC CASSQVETQYF
TRBD2 TRBJ2-5 - TRBV5-5 TGTGCCAGCAGACGGAGCGGGGGGGCCGGGCAGACCCAGTACTTC CASRRSGGAGQTQYF
- TRBJ1-4 - TRBV29-1 TGCAGCGTTGAAGTACCGTATGAAAAACTGTTTTTT CSVEVPYEKLFF
- TRBJ2-1 - TRBV7-3 TGTGCCAGCAGCTTAAGTGGAGACCGTGAGCAGTTCTTC CASSLSGDREQFF
- TRBJ1-3 once TRBV29-1 TGCAGCGTTGTAAGCCAGGGGAGTGGAAACACCATATATTTT CSVVSQGSGNTIYF
TRBD1 TRBJ1-2 - TRBV14 TGTGCCAGCAGCCAAGATCCACTGGCAGGGGGCAACTATGGCTACACCTTC CASSQDPLAGGNYGYTF
- TRBJ2-3 once TRBV18 TGTGCCAGCTCGCCTGGGGGGGATACGCAGTATTTT CASSPGGDTQYF
TRBD2 TRBJ2-3 - TRBV11-3 TGTGCCAGCAGCTTAGGGTCCAGACTAGCGGGGGGGCCCCGCACAGATACGCAGTATTTT CASSLGSRLAGGPRTDTQYF
- TRBJ1-1 - TRBV19 TGTGCCAGTAGTATTAGGCAGGGCGTGGCTGAAGCTTTCTTT CASSIRQGVAEAFF
- TRBJ1-2 - TRBV28 TGTGCCAGCAGCCCTCAAAGGGGGGGCTACACCTTC CASSPQRGGYTF
- TRBJ2-5 once TRBV20-1 TGCAGTGCTACAAGCAGAGAGACCCAGTACTTC CSATSRETQYF
- TRBJ2-5 - TRBV5-1 TGCGCCAGCAGCCAGGACGGGGGGACCCAGTACTTC CASSQDGGTQYF
TRBD1 TRBJ1-1 - TRBV19 TGTGCCAGTAGTAGACAAGACAGGGTGAACACTGAAGCTTTCTTT CASSRQDRVNTEAFF
- TRBJ1-2 - TRBV5-6 TGTGCCAGCAGCTACGAAATCGGCAGTGGCTACACCTTC CASSYEIGSGYTF
- TRBJ2-2 - TRBV28 TGTGCCAGCAGTTTGGCCACCGGGGAGCTGTTTTTT CASSLATGELFF
- TRBJ1-4 - TRBV28 TGTGCCAGCAGTTTAATGGGGAATCTACGAAAACTGTTTTTT CASSLMGNLRKLFF
- TRBJ2-5 - TRBV25-1 TGTGCCAGCCGGGATGAGACCCAGTACTTC CASRDETQYF
- TRBJ2-3 - TRBV5-1 TGCGCCAGCAGCGGAGAAAGAGATACGCAGTATTTT CASSGERDTQYF
TRBD1 TRBJ1-2 few TRBV2 TGTGCCAGCAGTCGGGACAGGAACTATGGCTACACCTTC CASSRDRNYGYTF
- TRBJ1-2 - TRBV5-1 TGCGCCAGCAGGCAAGGAGATTTTAACTATGGCTACACCTTC CASRQGDFNYGYTF
- TRBJ2-5 - TRBV7-2 TGTGCCAGCAGTAACAGTTACCAAGAGACCCAGTACTTC CASSNSYQETQYF
- TRBJ1-4 - TRBV3-1/TRBV3-2 TGTGCCAGCAGCCAAGGTGTCCAGTATAATGAAAAACTGTTTTTT CASSQGVQYNEKLFF
TRBD1 TRBJ2-2 - TRBV9 TGTGCCAGCAGCGCGGGACAGGGGACCGGGGAGCTGTTTTTT CASSAGQGTGELFF
- TRBJ2-2 - TRBV24-1 TGTGCCACCAGTGATTCAGGGGGGAGGTCTAGCACCGGGGAGCTGTTTTTT CATSDSGGRSSTGELFF